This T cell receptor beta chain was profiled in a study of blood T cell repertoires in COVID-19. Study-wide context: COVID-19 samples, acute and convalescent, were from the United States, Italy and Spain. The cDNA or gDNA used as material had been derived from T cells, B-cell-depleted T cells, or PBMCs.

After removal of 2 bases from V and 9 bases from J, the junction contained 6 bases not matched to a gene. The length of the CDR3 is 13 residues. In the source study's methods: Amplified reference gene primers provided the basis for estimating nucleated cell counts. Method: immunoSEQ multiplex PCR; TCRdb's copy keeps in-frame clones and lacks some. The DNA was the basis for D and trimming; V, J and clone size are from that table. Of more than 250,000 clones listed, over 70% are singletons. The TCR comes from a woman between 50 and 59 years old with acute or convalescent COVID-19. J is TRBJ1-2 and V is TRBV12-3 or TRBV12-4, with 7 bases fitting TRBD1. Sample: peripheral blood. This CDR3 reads CASSLKEGASYTF. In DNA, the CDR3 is TGTGCCAGCAGTTTAAAGGAGGGGGCCAGCTACACCTTC.